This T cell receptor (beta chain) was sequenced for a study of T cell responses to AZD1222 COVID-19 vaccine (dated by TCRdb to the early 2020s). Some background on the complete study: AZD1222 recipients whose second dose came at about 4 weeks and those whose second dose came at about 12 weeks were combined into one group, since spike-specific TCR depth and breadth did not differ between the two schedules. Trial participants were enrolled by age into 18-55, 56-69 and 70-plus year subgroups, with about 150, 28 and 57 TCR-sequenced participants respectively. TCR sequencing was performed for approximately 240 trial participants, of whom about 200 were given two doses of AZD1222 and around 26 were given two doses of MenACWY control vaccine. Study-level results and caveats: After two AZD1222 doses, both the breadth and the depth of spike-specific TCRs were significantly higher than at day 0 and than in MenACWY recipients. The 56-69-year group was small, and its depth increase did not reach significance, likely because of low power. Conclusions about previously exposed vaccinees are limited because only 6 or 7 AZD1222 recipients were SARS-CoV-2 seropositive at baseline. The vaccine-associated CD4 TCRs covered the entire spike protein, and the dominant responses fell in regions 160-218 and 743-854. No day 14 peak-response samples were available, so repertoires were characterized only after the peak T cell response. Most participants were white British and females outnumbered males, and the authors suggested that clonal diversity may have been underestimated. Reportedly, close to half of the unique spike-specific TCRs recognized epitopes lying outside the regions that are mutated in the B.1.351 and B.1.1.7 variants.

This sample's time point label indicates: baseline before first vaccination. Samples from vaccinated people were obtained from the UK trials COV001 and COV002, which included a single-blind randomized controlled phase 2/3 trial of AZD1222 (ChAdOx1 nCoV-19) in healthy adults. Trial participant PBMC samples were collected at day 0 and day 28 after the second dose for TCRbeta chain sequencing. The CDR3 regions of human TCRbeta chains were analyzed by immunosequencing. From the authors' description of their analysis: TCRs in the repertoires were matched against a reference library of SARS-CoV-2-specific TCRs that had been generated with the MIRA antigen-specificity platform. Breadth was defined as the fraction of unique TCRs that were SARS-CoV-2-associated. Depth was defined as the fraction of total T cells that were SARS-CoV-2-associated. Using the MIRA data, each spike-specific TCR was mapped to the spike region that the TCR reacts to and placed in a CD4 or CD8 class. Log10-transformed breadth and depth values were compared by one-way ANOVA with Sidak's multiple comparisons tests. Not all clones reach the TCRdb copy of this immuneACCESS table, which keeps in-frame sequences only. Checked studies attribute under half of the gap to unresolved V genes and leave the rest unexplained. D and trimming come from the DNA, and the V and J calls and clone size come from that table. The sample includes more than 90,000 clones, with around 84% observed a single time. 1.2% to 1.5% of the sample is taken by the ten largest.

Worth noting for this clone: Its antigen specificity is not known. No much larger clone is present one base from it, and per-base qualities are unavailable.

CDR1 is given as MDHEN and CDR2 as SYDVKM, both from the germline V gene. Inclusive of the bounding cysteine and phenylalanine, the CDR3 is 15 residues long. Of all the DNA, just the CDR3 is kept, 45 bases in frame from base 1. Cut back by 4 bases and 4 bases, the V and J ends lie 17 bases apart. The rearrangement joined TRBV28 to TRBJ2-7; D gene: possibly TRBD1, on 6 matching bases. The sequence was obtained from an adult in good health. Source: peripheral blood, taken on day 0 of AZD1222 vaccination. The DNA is TGTGCCAGCAGTTCCCTGGGGTCAGGGGTATACGAGCAGTACTTC. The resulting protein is CASSSLGSGVYEQYF.